A single sample is the source of the 16 T cell receptor beta chains below, sequenced in a study of blood T cell repertoires in COVID-19. The assay was immunoSEQ multiplex PCR, and TCRdb's table has in-frame clones only and misses some. This sample has roughly 50,000 clones, with around four fifths found just once. Input material: peripheral blood. Receptor source: a man in his forties or fifties with acute or convalescent COVID-19.

This clone was counted once. The gene calls are TRBV2 and TRBJ2-3; 7 bases fit TRBD2. Looked up from germline, CDR1 is SNHLY and CDR2 is FYNNEI. This CDR3 is 15 amino acids long. V lost 5 bases to trimming and J lost 0 bases; unmatched junction nucleotides: 5. This chain's CDR3 is CASSTISGSTDTQYF. The CDR3 DNA follows: TGTGCCAGCAGTACTATTAGCGGGAGCACAGATACGCAGTATTTT.

J is TRBJ1-4 and V is TRBV6-5, with 9 positions matching TRBD1. From germline, CDR1 is MNHEY and CDR2 SVGAGI. Trimming took 5 bases from V and 7 from J; bases not matched to a gene: 8. This CDR3 is 15 amino acids long. The chain's CDR3 is CASSRTGVGGEKLFF. The CDR3 DNA reads as TGTGCCAGCAGTCGGACAGGGGTTGGTGGTGAAAAACTGTTTTTT.

The chain carries TRBV15 and TRBJ1-5, with TRBD1 matching over 9 bases. The CDR3 spans 16 residues. Unmatched junction bases numbered 7, after V lost 3 bases and J lost 4 bases. Germline V gene sequence: CDR1 LNHNV, CDR2 YYDKDF (reference sequence). CDR3 in amino acids: CATSRAGQGFNQPQHF. CDR3 bases: TGTGCCACCAGCAGGGCCGGACAGGGGTTTAATCAGCCCCAGCATTTT.

This clone was seen just once. This chain links TRBV7-9 with TRBJ1-1; TRBD1 matches 7 bases. V was clipped by 5 bases and J by 11 bases; unmatched bases: 11. CDR1 and CDR2 (germline): SEHNR, FQNEAQ (reference sequence). The CDR3 runs to 13 residues. The CDR3 region is CASSHTTGVWAFF. In DNA form, the CDR3 reads TGTGCCAGCAGCCATACCACAGGGGTTTGGGCTTTCTTT.

The chain combines TRBV5-1 with TRBJ2-3, with TRBD1 identical over 7 bases. Germline V gives CDR1 SGHRS, CDR2 YFSETQ. Trimming cost V 5 bases and J 6 bases; bases outside gene matches: 12. The CDR3 loop spans 15 amino acids. CDR3 nucleotide sequence: TGCGCCAGCAGGCCCGGGACAGCGACCTGGGATACGCAGTATTTT. Amino acid sequence: CASRPGTATWDTQYF.

The chain has TRBV19 and TRBJ1-2, with D perhaps TRBD1 (5 bases). This CDR3 comprises 15 residues. Germline V gene lookup returns CDR1 LNHDA and CDR2 SQIVND (reference sequence). Trimming cost V 3 bases and J 4 bases, with 15 bases left between them. CDR3 region: CASSMSWQGVYGYTF. The CDR3 nucleotides read TGTGCCAGTAGTATGTCCTGGCAGGGCGTCTATGGCTACACCTTC.

The V gene is TRBV15, the J gene TRBJ2-3; 8 bases match TRBD2. The CDR3 spans 16 residues. CDR1 is LNHNV, CDR2 YYDKDF, per germline (reference sequence). After removal of 7 bases from V and 6 bases from J, the junction contained 15 bases not matched to a gene. The CDR3 coding sequence is TGTGCCACCACTGTAGCGGGACTAGGAGGCCCGGATACGCAGTATTTT. It specifies CATTVAGLGGPDTQYF.

The rearrangement uses TRBV11-1 and TRBJ2-2, with a weak D call TRBD1 (5 bases). V lost 6 bases to trimming and J lost 7 bases, with 12 bases between them. Germline V gene lookup returns CDR1 SGHAT and CDR2 FQDESV (reference sequence). CDR3 length: 13 residues. The CDR3 DNA is TGTGCCAGCAGGCTCAGGGATTACGGGGAGCTGTTTTTT. Amino acids: CASRLRDYGELFF.

V gene TRBV5-6 combines with J gene TRBJ1-1; D is unclear. Germline assignment: CDR1 SGHDT and CDR2 YYEEEE. Trimming took 5 bases from V and 0 from J, leaving 8 bases between them. The CDR3 is made up of 13 amino acids. The CDR3 region has the DNA TGTGCCAGCAGGGAGATGATGAACACTGAAGCTTTCTTT. Protein sequence: CASREMMNTEAFF.

The rearrangement links TRBV5-1 to TRBJ2-7, with D hard to call. From germline, CDR1 is SGHRS and CDR2 YFSETQ. The CDR3 runs to 14 residues. The germline V and J ends were trimmed by 4 bases and 4 bases, with 15 bases remaining between them. The CDR3 DNA reads as TGCGCCAGCAGCCCGGCGGAACCCAGATACGAGCAGTACTTC. Translation gives CASSPAEPRYEQYF.

This chain connects TRBV18 to TRBJ2-6; the match to TRBD1 covers 9 bases. This CDR3 comprises 17 residues. Germline CDR1 is KGHSH and CDR2 is LQKENI. J lost 0 bases, V lost 1 base, and 1 base had no gene match. The CDR3 DNA reads as TGTGCCAGCTCACCACGGACAGGGGACTCTGGGGCCAACGTCCTGACTTTC. Its protein is CASSPRTGDSGANVLTF.

This clone was counted only a few times. V is TRBV2 and J is TRBJ2-5; the D gene is possibly TRBD1 (5 bases). The V gene lost 3 bases and the J gene lost 1 base, with 6 bases spanning the gap. The length of the CDR3 is 13 residues. CDR1 and CDR2 (germline): SNHLY, FYNNEI. The CDR3 is CASSDRVQETQYF. CDR3 bases: TGTGCCAGCAGTGACAGGGTCCAAGAGACCCAGTACTTC.

The gene calls are TRBV11-2 and TRBJ1-1, with D uncertain. In germline, CDR1 is SGHAT, CDR2 FQNNGV. The CDR3 is 14 amino acids. The V end was cut by 2 bases, the J end by 0 bases, with 7 bases between. The CDR3 coding sequence is TGTGCCAGCAGCTTACACTTGCTGAACACTGAAGCTTTCTTT. Its translation: CASSLHLLNTEAFF. Complete variable domain (other parts from reference TRBV11-2 and TRBJ1-1): EAGVAQSPRYKIIEKRQSVAFWCNPISGHATLYWYQQILGQGPKLLIQFQNNGVVDDSQLPKDRFSAERLKGVDSTLKIQPAKLEDSAVYLCASSLHLLNTEAFFGQGTRLTVV.

The chain combines TRBV28 with TRBJ1-2; D is ambiguous. CDR3 length: 13 amino acids. Germline assignment: CDR1 MDHEN and CDR2 SYDVKM. With 5 bases removed from V and 3 bases from J, the gap between germline ends came to 10 bases. CDR3 region: CASSPPAYYGYTF. The CDR3 coding sequence is TGTGCCAGCAGTCCACCAGCGTACTATGGCTACACCTTC.

The V and J genes are TRBV2 and TRBJ1-5; D possibly corresponds to TRBD1 (5 bases). Trimming cost V 3 bases and J 8 bases, with 11 bases left between them. Germline CDR1 and CDR2: SNHLY and FYNNEI. This CDR3 is built from 13 residues. The CDR3 region has the DNA TGTGCCAGCAGTGACTCGTGGGGGGAGCCCCAGCATTTT. Translated: CASSDSWGEPQHF.

The CDR3 loop is CASSLGGALNQPQHF. In DNA form, the CDR3 reads TGCGCCAGCAGCTTGGGGGGAGCCCTCAATCAGCCCCAGCATTTT. This rearrangement joins TRBV5-1 to TRBJ1-5, with unresolved D. CDR1 SGHRS and CDR2 YFSETQ come from the germline V gene. V lost 0 bases and J lost 3, with 10 bases in between. CDR3 length: 15 amino acids.